One and the same sample provided the 11 T cell receptor beta chains below, sequenced in a study of T cell repertoires in cytomegalovirus infection. No antigen has been identified for these receptors. MiXCR, run by TCRdb on the reads, gives a single entry per CDR3 protein. The data hold about 120,000 distinct CDR3 sequences, with 30% to 35% observed a single time. Sequencing was performed on CD8+ T cells from cultured PBMCs, taken from culture after CMV antigen stimulation. All receptors derive from a human donor in good health (CMV status not recorded). Some clones in this sample may be carry-over from other donors' samples.

A remark on this clonotype: This clone may be a read error of a much larger clone one base away. The CDR3 protein is CASRPGPSYEQYF. In DNA, the CDR3 is TGTGCCAGCAGACCGGGACCCTCCTACGAGCAGTACTTC. The chain is built from TRBV28 and TRBJ2-7; D may match TRBD1 or TRBD2 (5 bases each). Per germline, CDR1 MDHEN and CDR2 SYDVKM. V was cut by 6 bases and J by 0 bases, with 9 bases left in between. The CDR3 loop spans 13 amino acids.

Many counts were recorded for this clonotype. This chain links TRBV6-1 with TRBJ2-7; D perhaps matches TRBD1 (6 bases). The length of the CDR3 is 14 residues. The V end was cut by 3 bases, the J end by 2 bases, with 11 bases between. CDR1 and CDR2 (germline): MNHNS, SASEGT. CDR3 DNA sequence: TGTGCCAGCAGTGATTGGGGGCAGACCTACGAGCAGTACTTC. This gives the protein CASSDWGQTYEQYF.

This clonotype turned up a few times. The V and J genes are TRBV6-1 and TRBJ2-7; D might be TRBD2 (6 bases). The ends were cut back, 0 bases at V and 2 bases at J, with 11 bases in the middle. From germline, CDR1 is MNHNS and CDR2 SASEGT. This CDR3 contains 15 residues. The CDR3 sequence: CASSEALGGTYEQYF. The CDR3 DNA reads as TGTGCCAGCAGTGAAGCGCTCGGGGGTACCTACGAGCAGTACTTC.

Only a few counts were recorded for this clonotype. The chain employs TRBV5-1 and TRBJ2-3; TRBD1 aligns across 10 bases. Unmatched junction bases numbered 14, after V lost 0 bases and J lost 4 bases. This CDR3 spans 19 amino acids. Per the germline V gene, CDR1 is SGHRS and CDR2 is YFSETQ. The CDR3 sequence: CASSLAEKTGTGAADTQYF. CDR3 DNA sequence: TGCGCCAGCAGCTTGGCAGAAAAAACCGGGACAGGGGCCGCAGATACGCAGTATTTT.

The V gene is TRBV27, the J gene TRBJ1-1; unclear D gene. Germline V lookup: CDR1 MNHEY, CDR2 SMNVEV (reference sequence). The CDR3 covers 14 residues. V lost 6 bases, J lost 4 bases, and 15 bases lay in between. The DNA for the CDR3 is TGTGCCAGCAGGACCCTCTTGGTCGGCACTGAAGCTTTCTTT. Encoded protein: CASRTLLVGTEAFF.

This chain links TRBV6-5 with TRBJ1-1; D is uncertain. This CDR3 contains 15 residues. Trimming took off 0 bases at V and 1 base at J, with 9 bases between the two ends. Germline lookup yields CDR1 MNHEY and CDR2 SVGAGI. CDR3: CASSYSDGGNTEAFF. CDR3 coding DNA: TGTGCCAGCAGTTACTCGGACGGCGGGAACACTGAAGCTTTCTTT.

This clonotype was seen only once. The chain links TRBV5-4 to TRBJ2-3; D tentatively reads TRBD1 or TRBD2 (5 bases each). The germline CDR1 and CDR2 sequences are SGHNT and YYREEE (reference sequence). Trimming left V 3 bases short and J 2 bases short, with 10 bases between. This CDR3 region has 14 residues. CDR3 sequence: CASSYGTTTDTQYF. As DNA, the CDR3 is TGTGCCAGCAGCTATGGGACCACCACAGATACGCAGTATTTT.

This clonotype was counted only a few times. V and J are TRBV7-9 and TRBJ2-1, with D possibly being TRBD1 or TRBD2 (7 bases each). V dropped 5 bases and J dropped 3 bases, with 20 bases sitting between them. The length of the CDR3 is 17 residues. Germline CDR1 SEHNR, CDR2 FQNEAQ (reference sequence). The CDR3, as DNA: TGTGCCAGCAGCCCGCGATCCCAGGGGGGGATCTACAATGAGCAGTTCTTC. This encodes CASSPRSQGGIYNEQFF.

This chain uses TRBV7-2 with TRBJ1-4, with D possibly matching TRBD1 (6 bases). V was clipped by 0 bases and J by 7 bases, with 9 bases between them. The V gene's germline CDR1 is SGHTA and CDR2 FQGNSA. The CDR3 extends over 14 amino acids. DNA of the CDR3: TGTGCCAGCAGCTTAGCAGGGGGGGGTGAAAAACTGTTTTTT. This encodes CASSLAGGGEKLFF.

This chain uses TRBV20-1 with TRBJ2-3; 7 bases agree with TRBD2. Germline V gene lookup returns CDR1 DFQATT and CDR2 SNEGSKA (reference sequence). V shed 3 bases and J 8 bases; nucleotides not matched to a gene: 20. The CDR3 runs 17 residues. The CDR3 region is CSASVWRGGPAEGTQYF. CDR3 DNA: TGCAGTGCTAGTGTCTGGCGCGGGGGACCAGCCGAGGGTACGCAGTATTTT.

This clonotype was observed at least ten times. This chain links TRBV20-1 with TRBJ2-1, with a weak D call TRBD2 (7 bases). Germline assignment: CDR1 DFQATT and CDR2 SNEGSKA (reference sequence). The V and J ends lost 0 bases and 8 bases respectively, with 23 bases between them. The length of the CDR3 is 17 residues. The CDR3 sequence is CSARDEGGGASVYEQFF. CDR3 bases: TGCAGTGCTAGAGATGAGGGGGGGGGGGCCTCTGTCTATGAGCAGTTCTTC.